Below, 28 T cell receptor beta chains from the same sample are listed, as sequenced in a study of pediatric ulcerative colitis. Produced via immunoSEQ multiplex PCR; TCRdb's table is partial and in-frame only. This table has 55,000 to 65,000 clones, over 65% appearing once. Sequenced sample: blood. The receptors originated from a boy between 5 and 17 years old with moderate ulcerative colitis.

The chain couples TRBV2 to TRBJ2-6; 9 nucleotides line up with TRBD1. The CDR3 contains 18 residues. With 8 bases clipped from V and 2 bases from J, the junction kept 13 bases outside the gene matches. Germline lookup yields CDR1 SNHLY and CDR2 FYNNEI. DNA for the CDR3: TGTGCCAGCTCGACGTCGGGACAGGGTTTAGCTGGGGCCAACGTCCTGACTTTC. It encodes CASSTSGQGLAGANVLTF.

The chain recombines TRBV7-9 with TRBJ2-7, with D perhaps assigned TRBD1 or TRBD2 (5 bases each). This CDR3 comprises 12 residues. V was cut by 3 bases and J by 6 bases, with 9 bases left in between. CDR1 SEHNR and CDR2 FQNEAQ come from the germline V gene (reference sequence). CDR3 in DNA: TGTGCCAGCAGCTTCCTCGGGGCCGAGCAGTACTTC. Its translation: CASSFLGAEQYF.

The chain recombines TRBV5-5 with TRBJ1-1; unclear D gene. The germline V and J ends were trimmed by 0 bases and 1 base, with 10 bases remaining between them. Looked up from germline, CDR1 is SGHKS and CDR2 is YYEKEE (reference sequence). This CDR3 spans 15 amino acids. The CDR3 sequence is CASSLELGGNTEAFF. CDR3 coding DNA: TGTGCCAGCAGCTTGGAGCTTGGAGGGAACACTGAAGCTTTCTTT.

The chain is built from TRBV7-6 and TRBJ2-7, with D perhaps being TRBD1 or TRBD2 (5 bases each). Germline V lookup: CDR1 SGHVS, CDR2 FNYEAQ. V gave up 4 bases and J gave up 5 bases, with 21 bases separating them. The CDR3 has 16 amino acids. In DNA, the CDR3 is TGTGCCAGCAGCTCGGGGCGAGATGAGCCGAGACACGAGCAGTACTTC. This translates into CASSSGRDEPRHEQYF.

The rearrangement uses TRBV30 and TRBJ1-6, with D unresolved. Germline V CDR1 and CDR2: GTSNPN, SVGIG (reference sequence). V was pared by 0 bases and J by 9 bases, with 3 bases between. The CDR3 covers 11 residues. The chain's CDR3 is CAWSVSSPLHF. For the CDR3, the DNA is TGTGCCTGGAGTGTCAGTTCACCCCTCCACTTT.

The genes are TRBV7-2 and TRBJ1-5, with D maybe TRBD1 (5 bases). V was pared by 1 base and J by 0 bases, with 10 bases between. Germline CDR1 reads SGHTA; CDR2 reads FQGNSA. The CDR3 runs to 16 residues. This chain's CDR3 is CASSLGGGVSNQPQHF. DNA for the CDR3: TGTGCCAGCAGCTTAGGTGGGGGAGTTAGCAATCAGCCCCAGCATTTT.

The chain combines TRBV18 with TRBJ1-2; TRBD1 agrees at 9 bases. This CDR3 has 13 amino acids. V lost 4 bases, J lost 8 bases, and 5 bases stayed unmatched. Germline lookup yields CDR1 KGHSH and CDR2 LQKENI. The chain's CDR3 is CASSRTGEAGYTF. The DNA of the CDR3 is TGTGCCAGCTCACGGACAGGGGAGGCCGGCTACACCTTC. Full variable domain (rest looked up from reference TRBV18 and TRBJ1-2): NAGVMQNPRHLVRRRGQEARLRCSPMKGHSHVYWYRQLPEEGLKFMVYLQKENIIDESGMPKERFSAEFPKEGPSILRIQQVVRGDSAAYFCASSRTGEAGYTFGSGTRLTVV.

The J gene is TRBJ2-1, the V gene TRBV5-4; 9 bases match TRBD1. The CDR3 contains 15 residues. The junction had 2 bases not matched to a gene; V was cut back by 2 bases and J by 2 bases. The V gene's germline CDR1 is SGHNT and CDR2 YYREEE (reference sequence). CDR3 in amino acids: CASSLGQGPYNEQFF. CDR3 nucleotide sequence: TGTGCCAGCAGCTTAGGACAGGGGCCCTACAATGAGCAGTTCTTC.

This rearrangement joins TRBV2 to TRBJ2-1, with 8 bases that match TRBD2. After removal of 2 bases from V and 4 bases from J, the junction contained 1 base not matched to a gene. The germline V gene encodes CDR1 SNHLY and CDR2 FYNNEI. The CDR3 consists of 14 residues. In DNA, the CDR3 is TGTGCCAGCAGTGAATTAGCGGGGTACAATGAGCAGTTCTTC. Residues: CASSELAGYNEQFF.

As concerns this clone: One junction end disagrees with the germline gene, perhaps due to a read error. The CDR3 nucleotides read TGCGCCAGCAGCACGGGCGCGGGACAGAACTACGGCTACACCTTC. It is translated as CASSTGAGQNYGYTF. This chain uses TRBV5-1 with TRBJ1-2, with 7 bases that match TRBD1. The CDR3 is 15 residues long. Germline V gives CDR1 SGHRS, CDR2 YFSETQ.

The chain links TRBV6-5 to TRBJ1-2; D remains ambiguous. Trimming took 2 bases from V and 3 from J, leaving 16 bases between them. The germline V gene encodes CDR1 MNHEY and CDR2 SVGAGI. The CDR3 contains 16 residues. The CDR3 DNA is TGTGCCAGCAGTTACGCTCCCGACAAAATAGACTATGGCTACACCTTC. Encoded protein: CASSYAPDKIDYGYTF.

The V and J genes are TRBV5-4 and TRBJ2-5; D remains ambiguous. CDR1 and CDR2 (germline): SGHNT, YYREEE (reference sequence). The CDR3 extends over 12 amino acids. V lost 3 bases, J lost 1 base, and 4 bases lay in between. CDR3 coding DNA: TGTGCCAGCAGCTCAAGCCAAGAGACCCAGTACTTC. Protein: CASSSSQETQYF.

This chain joins TRBV27 and TRBJ2-7, with D uncertain. Deletions cut 4 bases from V and 7 bases from J, with 8 bases between. The CDR3 covers 11 residues. Germline V gene lookup returns CDR1 MNHEY and CDR2 SMNVEV (reference sequence). The CDR3 sequence: CASSSYSEQYF. CDR3 DNA: TGTGCCAGCAGTTCCTACAGTGAGCAGTACTTC.

J is TRBJ1-5 and V is TRBV19; unclear D gene. Germline lookup yields CDR1 LNHDA and CDR2 SQIVND (reference sequence). The CDR3 consists of 14 residues. V shed 3 bases and J shed 4 bases, with 10 bases lying between them. The CDR3 DNA sequence: TGTGCCAGTAGTATTGCTCGGATGAATCAGCCCCAGCATTTT. It translates to CASSIARMNQPQHF.

This clone was found once. The chain carries TRBV7-9 and TRBJ1-1; D is possibly TRBD1 (6 bases). Trimming took off 5 bases at V and 1 base at J, with 20 bases between the two ends. The CDR3 contains 17 residues. CDR1 is SEHNR and CDR2 is FQNEAQ in the germline V gene (reference sequence). The CDR3 DNA follows: TGTGCCAGCAGCCGTTTCGGGGGGCGTGATGGGAACACTGAAGCTTTCTTT. This encodes CASSRFGGRDGNTEAFF.

This chain links TRBV11-3 with TRBJ2-2; a possible D gene is TRBD2 (6 bases). Trimming stripped 1 base from V and 6 bases from J, with 12 bases between. Germline V gene sequence: CDR1 SGHNT, CDR2 YENEEA. The CDR3 loop spans 15 amino acids. The CDR3 bases are TGTGCCAGCAGCTTAGCCGGGGGTGTCTCCGGGGAGCTGTTTTTT. Its translation is CASSLAGGVSGELFF.

The chain is built from TRBV5-8 and TRBJ1-1; D is uncertain. The CDR3 is made up of 13 amino acids. Trimming took off 5 bases at V and 1 base at J, with 9 bases between the two ends. Germline CDR1 reads SGHTS; CDR2 reads YDEGEE. CDR3 loop: CASSSGTNTEAFF. CDR3 DNA: TGTGCCAGCAGTTCAGGAACGAACACTGAAGCTTTCTTT.

The chain joins TRBV6-5 to TRBJ2-7, with 9 bases identical to TRBD1. Per the germline V gene, CDR1 is MNHEY and CDR2 is SVGAGI. Trimming took 6 bases from V and 3 from J; bases not matched to a gene: 6. The CDR3 is 14 residues long. The chain's CDR3 is CASRAGTGFYEQYF. DNA of the CDR3: TGTGCCAGCAGGGCCGGGACAGGGTTCTACGAGCAGTACTTC.

This clone was observed once. The chain combines TRBV6-5 with TRBJ2-2; D gene ambiguous. The CDR3 has 13 residues. Per the germline V gene, CDR1 is MNHEY and CDR2 is SVGAGI. The V end lost 2 bases, the J end lost 1 base, and 2 bases lay between the germline ends. As DNA, the CDR3 is TGTGCCAGCAGTTACGTGAACACCGGGGAGCTGTTTTTT. Protein product: CASSYVNTGELFF.

The chain's CDR3 is CASSQRQGGDQPQHF. CDR3 nucleotides: TGCGCCAGCAGCCAGAGACAGGGGGGCGATCAGCCCCAGCATTTT. The chain carries TRBV4-3 and TRBJ1-5; 9 nucleotides agree with TRBD1. This CDR3 spans 15 amino acids. J was trimmed by 5 bases and V by 3 bases; bases with no gene match: 5. Germline V gene sequence: CDR1 LGHNA, CDR2 YSLEER.

This clone was observed a few times. The J gene is TRBJ2-7, the V gene TRBV30, with a tentative D call TRBD1 (6 bases). Germline V gene lookup returns CDR1 GTSNPN and CDR2 SVGIG (reference sequence). V lost 2 bases and J lost 5, with 10 bases in between. This CDR3 contains 12 residues. As DNA, the CDR3 is TGTGCCTGGAGTAGGGACACTCACGAGCAGTACTTC. It is translated as CAWSRDTHEQYF. Looking up the rest from reference TRBV30 and TRBJ2-7 gives the full variable domain: SQTIHQWPATLVQPVGSPLSLECTVEGTSNPNLYWYRQAAGRGLQLLFYSVGIGQISSEVPQNLSASRPQDRQFILSSKKLLLSDSGFYLCAWSRDTHEQYFGPGTRLTVT.

The rearrangement joins TRBV11-2 to TRBJ1-4; the D is unclear. Trimming removed 6 bases at V and 8 bases at J, with 13 bases between. Looked up from germline, CDR1 is SGHAT and CDR2 is FQNNGV. The CDR3 consists of 13 residues. The CDR3 here is CASRRHLGEKLFF. In nucleotides, the CDR3 is TGTGCCAGCAGGAGGCACTTAGGGGAAAAACTGTTTTTT. Looking up the rest from reference TRBV11-2 and TRBJ1-4 gives the full variable domain: EAGVAQSPRYKIIEKRQSVAFWCNPISGHATLYWYQQILGQGPKLLIQFQNNGVVDDSQLPKDRFSAERLKGVDSTLKIQPAKLEDSAVYLCASRRHLGEKLFFGSGTQLSVL.

Here the CDR3 DNA reads TGTGCCAGCAGCGTAACCCGCGGGTCCGAGAACACCGGGGAGCTGTTTTTT. Translation: CASSVTRGSENTGELFF. The chain joins TRBV9 to TRBJ2-2, with D maybe TRBD2 (5 bases). The V gene lost 1 base and the J gene lost 1 base, with 14 bases spanning the gap. Germline assignment: CDR1 SGDLS and CDR2 YYNGEE. This CDR3 region has 17 residues.

The chain uses TRBV7-8 and TRBJ2-5; D call uncertain. There are 15 residues in the CDR3. Trimming removed 2 bases from V and 5 bases from J, with 15 bases in between. Germline CDR1 reads SGHVS; CDR2 reads FQNEAQ. The CDR3 protein is CASSLSAPTGETQYF. CDR3 DNA: TGTGCCAGCAGCTTATCAGCCCCGACCGGGGAGACCCAGTACTTC.

This clone turned up a few times. The rearrangement joins TRBV10-3 to TRBJ1-5; D possibly corresponds to TRBD1 (6 bases). Trimming shortened V by 8 bases and J by 6 bases, and 14 bases separated the two germline ends. From germline, CDR1 is ENHRY and CDR2 SYGVKD. CDR3 length equals 13 residues. CDR3 loop: CAIGGAGVQPQHF. CDR3 sequence (DNA): TGTGCCATCGGAGGGGCAGGGGTTCAGCCCCAGCATTTT.

The rearrangement links TRBV27 to TRBJ2-5; D not certain. Germline V gene lookup returns CDR1 MNHEY and CDR2 SMNVEV (reference sequence). The ends were cut back, 4 bases at V and 5 bases at J, with 17 bases in the middle. The CDR3 contains 15 residues. The CDR3 DNA reads TGTGCCAGCAGTTCGACCCCTAGGACCCTCGAGACCCAGTACTTC. Translating it yields CASSSTPRTLETQYF.

CDR3 nucleotides: TGTGCCAGCAGCCAAGAAGGATTTCGACTCGAGCAGTACTTC. Translating it yields CASSQEGFRLEQYF. This rearrangement joins TRBV5-4 to TRBJ2-7, with D uncertain. CDR1 is SGHNT and CDR2 is YYREEE in the germline V gene (reference sequence). V was clipped by 4 bases and J by 6 bases, with 17 bases between them. CDR3 size: 14 residues.

This clone was recorded a few times. The chain recombines TRBV7-7 with TRBJ2-2; D is uncertain. The V gene's germline CDR1 is SSHAT and CDR2 FNYEAQ (reference sequence). Trimming took off 1 base at V and 8 bases at J, with 8 bases between the two ends. This CDR3 is 13 amino acids long. As DNA, the CDR3 is TGTGCCAGCAGCTTAGATTACCTTGGGGAGCTGTTTTTT. Amino acids: CASSLDYLGELFF.